This record concerns one T cell receptor (beta chain) sequence. Treatment in this sample: oral pan-JAK inhibitor, 5-10 mg twice daily. The V gene's germline CDR1 is SGDLS and CDR2 YYNGEE. This CDR3 comprises 13 residues. cDNA serving as the sequencing template came from extracted, reverse transcribed RNA. Data came from immunoSEQ multiplex PCR; TCRdb stores just in-frame clones and leaves some out. The table lists fewer than 250,000 clones, less than 50% of them singletons. This entry belongs to a study of CD8+ T cells in alopecia areata. On the study more broadly: Administration of oral tofacitinib to treated patients was at 5 to 10 mg twice daily.

The rearrangement links TRBV9 to TRBJ2-3; 7 nucleotides line up with TRBD1. The sequence derives from a human donor with alopecia areata. This specimen was CD4+ T cells sorted from blood, taken between weeks 36 and 40, from a patient treated with tofacitinib. CDR3 region: CSPGTASTDTQYF. The CDR3 nucleotides are TGTTCTCCCGGGACAGCTAGCACAGATACGCAGTATTTT.